This T cell receptor (beta chain) is from a study of blood T cell repertoires in COVID-19. Study at large: Whether acute or convalescent, the COVID-19 samples came from the United States, Italy and Spain.

Original methodology: Cell counts per sample came from amplifying reference gene primers. Sequencing was performed with immunoSEQ multiplex PCR; in TCRdb, only in-frame clones are kept and a portion is missing. For V, J and clone size, that table is used; D and trimming come from the DNA. The table includes around 180,000 clones, about 81% detected once. This clone was observed once. Enrolment of Seattle patients took place during active infection, and they were followed longitudinally. V lost 8 bases to trimming and J lost 7 bases, with 18 bases between them. Germline V gene data show CDR1 as SQVTM and CDR2 as ANQGSEA. CDR3 length equals 13 residues.

The chain recombines TRBV29-1 with TRBJ2-4; TRBD2 is a possible D gene (7 bases). The material sequenced was peripheral blood. The source of this sequence is a woman older than 75 with COVID-19, enrolled during active disease. The CDR3 sequence is CSCGGAWGNIQYF. The CDR3 DNA reads as TGCAGCTGTGGGGGGGCCTGGGGGAACATTCAGTACTTC. The full variable domain, with the rest looked up from reference TRBV29-1 and TRBJ2-4, is SAVISQKPSRDICQRGTSLTIQCQVDSQVTMMFWYRQQPGQSLTLIATANQGSEATYESGFVIDKFPISRPNLTFSTLTVSNMSPEDSSIYLCSCGGAWGNIQYFGAGTRLSVL.